This T cell receptor beta chain was captured in a study of tumor-infiltrating lymphocytes in localized non-small cell lung cancer. Across the whole study: Several tumor histologies, both smoking statuses, and some post-neoadjuvant chemotherapy samples were included.

Study-level points and caveats: Only some patients had TCR sequencing, depending on available tissue. No T-cell fraction difference was seen between IM1 and IM2 tumors.

On this clone itself: Its antigen is not known.

The CDR3 has 14 residues. Trimming cost V 5 bases and J 4 bases, with 14 bases left between them. Germline assignment: CDR1 SGHTA and CDR2 FQGNSA. Clones were read by immunoSEQ multiplex PCR, and TCRdb kept only the in-frame ones, dropping some. The sample has some 29,000 clones; 80% to 90% are singletons. The sample taken for sequencing was lung tumor tissue. The receptor was isolated from a human donor with non-small cell lung cancer. V usage is TRBV7-2 and J usage is TRBJ2-5, with a possible D match to TRBD2 (5 bases). The CDR3 bases are TGTGCCAGCAGCCCCCAGCCGGGGTTAGAGACCCAGTACTTC. Protein product: CASSPQPGLETQYF.